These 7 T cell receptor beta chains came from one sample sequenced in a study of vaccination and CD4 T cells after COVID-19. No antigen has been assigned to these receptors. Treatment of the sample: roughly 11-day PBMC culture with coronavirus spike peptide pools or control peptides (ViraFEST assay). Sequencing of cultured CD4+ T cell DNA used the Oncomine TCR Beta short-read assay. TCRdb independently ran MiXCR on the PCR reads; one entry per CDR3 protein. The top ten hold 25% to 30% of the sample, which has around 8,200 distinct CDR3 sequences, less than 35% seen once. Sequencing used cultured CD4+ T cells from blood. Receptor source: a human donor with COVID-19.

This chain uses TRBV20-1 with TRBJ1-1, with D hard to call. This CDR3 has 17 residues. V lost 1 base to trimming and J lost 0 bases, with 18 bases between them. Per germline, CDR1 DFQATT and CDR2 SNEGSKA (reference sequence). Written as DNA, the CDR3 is TGCAGTGCTAGAGTAGAGAGGCCCGGCGGCATGAACACTGAAGCTTTCTTT. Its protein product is CSARVERPGGMNTEAFF.

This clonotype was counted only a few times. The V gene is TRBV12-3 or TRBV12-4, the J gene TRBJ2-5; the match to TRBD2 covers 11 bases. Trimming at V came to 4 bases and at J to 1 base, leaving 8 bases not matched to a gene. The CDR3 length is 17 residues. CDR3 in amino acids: CASSSAGLAVIQETQYF. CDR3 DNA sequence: TGTGCCAGCAGTTCGGCGGGACTAGCGGTAATCCAAGAGACCCAGTACTTC.

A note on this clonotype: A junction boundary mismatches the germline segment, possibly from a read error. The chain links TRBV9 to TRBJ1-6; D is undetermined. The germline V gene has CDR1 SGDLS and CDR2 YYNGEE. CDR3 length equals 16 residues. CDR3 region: CAGSSRASNYNSPLHF. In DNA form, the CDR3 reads TGTGCCGGCAGCTCCCGGGCCTCAAATTATAATTCACCCCTCCACTTT.

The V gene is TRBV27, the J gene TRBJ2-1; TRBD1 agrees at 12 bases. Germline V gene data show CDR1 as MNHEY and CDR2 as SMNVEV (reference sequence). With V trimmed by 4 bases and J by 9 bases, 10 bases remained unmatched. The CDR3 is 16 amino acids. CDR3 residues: CASSSPGQGARGEQFF. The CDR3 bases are TGTGCCAGCAGTTCTCCGGGACAGGGGGCGCGTGGTGAGCAGTTCTTC.

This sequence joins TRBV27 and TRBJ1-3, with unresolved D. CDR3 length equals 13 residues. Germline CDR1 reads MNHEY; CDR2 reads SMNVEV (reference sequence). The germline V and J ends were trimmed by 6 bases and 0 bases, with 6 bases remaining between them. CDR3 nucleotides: TGTGCCAGCAGGGCTTTCTCTGGAAACACCATATATTTT. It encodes CASRAFSGNTIYF.

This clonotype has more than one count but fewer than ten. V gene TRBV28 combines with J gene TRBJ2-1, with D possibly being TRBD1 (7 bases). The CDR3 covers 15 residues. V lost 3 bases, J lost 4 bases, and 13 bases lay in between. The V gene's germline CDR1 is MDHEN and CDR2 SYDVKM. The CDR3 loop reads CASSFGGTDYNEQFF. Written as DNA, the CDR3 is TGTGCCAGCAGTTTCGGCGGGACAGATTACAATGAGCAGTTCTTC.

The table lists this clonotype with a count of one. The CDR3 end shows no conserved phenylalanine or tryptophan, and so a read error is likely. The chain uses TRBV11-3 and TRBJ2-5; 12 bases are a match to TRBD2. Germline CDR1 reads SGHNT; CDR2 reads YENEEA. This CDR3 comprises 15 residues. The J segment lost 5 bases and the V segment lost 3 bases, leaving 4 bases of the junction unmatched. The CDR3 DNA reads TGTGCCAGCAGCTTTCTAGCGGGGGGGCGGGAGACCCAGTACTTA. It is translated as CASSFLAGGRETQYL.